The 21 T cell receptor beta chains below come from one sample, sequenced in a study of cytomegalovirus exposure and HLA in healthy donors listed by TCRdb under 2017. Libraries were built with the immunoSEQ multiplex PCR assay. For the multiplex PCR, a mixture combining 60 forward primers for TCR Vbeta segments and 13 reverse primers for TCR Jbeta segments was used. What TCRdb holds here is the immuneACCESS table cut down to in-frame rearrangements. Part of the clones is not present; checked against another copy, under half of the missing clones reflect an unresolved V gene, and the others are unexplained. A total of 150,000 to 200,000 clones appear in this sample, roughly four fifths of them only once. Of the sample, about 2.2% falls within the top ten clones. Sequencing used PBMCs. These receptors all come from a woman aged 25 to 39 in good health and CMV-seronegative.

CDR3 amino acids: CASSLGTSGMQFF. CDR3 sequence (DNA): TGCGCCAGCAGCTTGGGGACTAGCGGGATGCAGTTCTTC. The chain combines TRBV5-1 with TRBJ2-1; 12 bases line up with TRBD2. Per germline, CDR1 SGHRS and CDR2 YFSETQ. The ends lost 0 bases at V and 12 bases at J; junction bases unmatched: 1. This CDR3 has 13 amino acids.

The chain is built from TRBV19 and TRBJ1-5, with D hard to call. V lost 5 bases and J 2 bases, leaving 16 bases between the germline ends. CDR3 length: 16 amino acids. Germline V gene data show CDR1 as LNHDA and CDR2 as SQIVND (reference sequence). The CDR3 nucleotides read TGTGCCAGTAGTTCGGGAGGAGGGTGGGGCAATCAGCCCCAGCATTTT. Its protein is CASSSGGGWGNQPQHF.

This clone was observed once. This chain uses TRBV27 with TRBJ1-1, with no clear D. Trimming removed 6 bases at V and 4 bases at J, with 12 bases between. The length of the CDR3 is 13 residues. Germline CDR1 reads MNHEY; CDR2 reads SMNVEV (reference sequence). CDR3 amino acids: CASSSGGPTEAFF. In DNA, the CDR3 is TGTGCCAGCAGCTCCGGCGGGCCCACTGAAGCTTTCTTT.

The CDR3 region has the DNA TGTGCCAGCAGCTTAGCGCAGGGACTACGAAACACCGGGGAGCTGTTTTTT. Its translation: CASSLAQGLRNTGELFF. The J gene is TRBJ2-2, the V gene TRBV7-2; 7 bases fit TRBD2. Germline CDR1 reads SGHTA; CDR2 reads FQGNSA. V gave up 0 bases and J gave up 2 bases; unmatched junction bases: 6. The CDR3 totals 17 residues.

With respect to this clone: Other DNA sequences in the same sample also yield this CDR3. V gene TRBV19 combines with J gene TRBJ2-3; D call uncertain. V lost 5 bases and J lost 0, with 9 bases in between. This CDR3 contains 14 residues. The germline gives CDR1 LNHDA, CDR2 SQIVND (reference sequence). CDR3 loop: CASSPSSSTDTQYF. The CDR3 DNA follows: TGTGCCAGTAGTCCCTCCTCTAGCACAGATACGCAGTATTTT.

The chain links TRBV19 to TRBJ1-5; D not certain. Germline values: CDR1 LNHDA, CDR2 SQIVND (reference sequence). The CDR3 is made up of 17 amino acids. V lost 7 bases, J lost 2 bases, and 21 bases lay in between. The CDR3: CASNIRAGRAGNQPQHF. The CDR3 DNA reads as TGTGCCAGTAACATACGAGCGGGTAGGGCGGGCAATCAGCCCCAGCATTTT.

This clone has just one count. The chain carries TRBV7-2 and TRBJ2-1; tentative D call: TRBD1 (6 bases). The germline CDR1 and CDR2 sequences are SGHTA and FQGNSA. Trimming took off 3 bases at V and 1 base at J, with 10 bases between the two ends. The CDR3 sequence is 15 residues long. The CDR3 loop is CASSLFQGSYNEQFF. CDR3 DNA: TGTGCCAGCAGCTTGTTCCAGGGGTCCTACAATGAGCAGTTCTTC.

This sequence joins TRBV11-2 and TRBJ2-6; D perhaps matches TRBD2 (6 bases). The CDR3 spans 18 residues. In germline, CDR1 is SGHAT, CDR2 FQNNGV. V lost 4 bases and J 0 bases, leaving 16 bases between the germline ends. The DNA of the CDR3 is TGTGCCAGCAGCTCTCCTTGGGGGGTCAGCTCTGGGGCCAACGTCCTGACTTTC. Translation gives CASSSPWGVSSGANVLTF.

This clone was recorded once. The gene calls are TRBV5-1 and TRBJ2-2; D unresolved. CDR1 and CDR2 (germline): SGHRS, YFSETQ. This CDR3 region has 15 residues. Trimming shortened V by 0 bases and J by 1 base, and 7 bases separated the two germline ends. CDR3 nucleotides: TGCGCCAGCAGCTTGGGCCTAGGGAACACCGGGGAGCTGTTTTTT. Translation gives CASSLGLGNTGELFF.

CDR3 protein: CASSLAAGIQETQYF. CDR3 coding DNA: TGTGCCAGCAGCTTAGCGGCGGGGATCCAAGAGACCCAGTACTTC. The chain employs TRBV7-2 and TRBJ2-5; perhaps TRBD2 as D (6 bases). V lost 0 bases and J lost 1, with 9 bases in between. The CDR3 is 15 amino acids. Germline loops: CDR1 SGHTA, CDR2 FQGNSA.

This rearrangement joins TRBV15 to TRBJ1-5; no definite D call. The germline V gene encodes CDR1 LNHNV and CDR2 YYDKDF (reference sequence). CDR3 length: 16 amino acids. V was clipped by 0 bases and J by 3 bases, with 12 bases between them. The CDR3: CATSRDSPQVNQPQHF. CDR3 bases: TGTGCCACCAGCAGAGATTCCCCGCAGGTCAATCAGCCCCAGCATTTT.

The chain recombines TRBV4-3 with TRBJ2-2; 11 bases match TRBD2. The length of the CDR3 is 21 residues. Germline assignment: CDR1 LGHNA and CDR2 YSLEER. J was trimmed by 1 base and V by 1 base; bases with no gene match: 14. The CDR3 region has the DNA TGCGCCAGCAGCCAAGGACAGGGAACCCGACTAGCGGGGATGAACACCGGGGAGCTGTTTTTT. Translating gives CASSQGQGTRLAGMNTGELFF.

V is TRBV6-6 and J is TRBJ1-5, with TRBD1 matching over 8 bases. With V trimmed by 6 bases and J by 4 bases, 8 bases remained unmatched. CDR3 length: 15 amino acids. Germline loops: CDR1 MNHNY, CDR2 SVGAGI (reference sequence). The CDR3 spells CASRGTGDGNQPQHF. In DNA form, the CDR3 reads TGTGCCAGCAGGGGGACAGGTGATGGGAATCAGCCCCAGCATTTT.

The rearrangement links TRBV4-3 to TRBJ2-7; maybe TRBD1 (6 bases). CDR1 is LGHNA and CDR2 is YSLEER in the germline V gene. Trimming cost V 3 bases and J 0 bases, with 12 bases left between them. The CDR3 has 15 residues. CDR3 residues: CASSQFRDTSYEQYF. The CDR3 DNA follows: TGCGCCAGCAGCCAGTTCCGGGACACCTCCTACGAGCAGTACTTC.

The chain recombines TRBV6-4 with TRBJ2-1; D is possibly TRBD2 (6 bases). Germline V gene sequence: CDR1 MRHNA, CDR2 SNTAGT. The CDR3 sequence is 14 residues long. The V and J ends lost 8 bases and 6 bases respectively, with 17 bases between them. CDR3 nucleotide sequence: TGTGCCAGCGGGGCCGGGACTGGCTCCAATGAGCAGTTCTTC. This sequence encodes CASGAGTGSNEQFF.

V and J are TRBV2 and TRBJ2-1; D is perhaps TRBD2 (7 bases). V was trimmed by 8 bases and J by 1 base, leaving 15 bases between them. The CDR3 length is 15 residues. Germline CDR1 is SNHLY and CDR2 is FYNNEI. CDR3 region: CASSWGGQSYNEQFF. In DNA, the CDR3 is TGTGCCAGCTCTTGGGGGGGGCAATCCTACAATGAGCAGTTCTTC.

Turning to this clone: Mismatch with germline at one junction end may stem from a read error. The J gene is TRBJ2-4, the V gene TRBV7-8, with D possibly being TRBD2 (6 bases). The CDR3 covers 15 residues. Germline V CDR1 and CDR2: SGHVS, FQNEAQ. The CDR3 DNA reads as TGTGCCAGCAGCGCGGGGACTTCGGCCAAAAACAGTCAGTACTTC. Encoded protein: CASSAGTSAKNSQYF.

The sample holds a few counts of this clone. The chain has TRBV5-5 and TRBJ2-7; D is possibly TRBD2 (6 bases). Trimming cost V 3 bases and J 3 bases, with 13 bases left between them. The germline V gene encodes CDR1 SGHKS and CDR2 YYEKEE (reference sequence). The CDR3 sequence is 14 residues long. DNA of the CDR3: TGTGCCAGCAGCTCAACGGGACTGCTCTACGAGCAGTACTTC. Translation gives CASSSTGLLYEQYF. The full variable domain, its missing parts supplied by reference TRBV5-5 and TRBJ2-7, is DAGVTQSPTHLIKTRGQQVTLRCSPISGHKSVSWYQQVLGQGPQFIFQYYEKEERGRGNFPDRFSARQFPNYSSELNVNALLLGDSALYLCASSSTGLLYEQYFGPGTRLTVT.

This clone was seen a single time. In nucleotides, the CDR3 is TGTGCCAGCCTCCCAACCCCTACCCCCTACAATGAGCAGTTCTTC. It specifies CASLPTPTPYNEQFF. This chain uses TRBV28 with TRBJ2-1; D is undetermined. Germline V gives CDR1 MDHEN, CDR2 SYDVKM. This CDR3 comprises 15 residues. Trimming left V 8 bases short and J 2 bases short, with 16 bases between.

The chain recombines TRBV2 with TRBJ2-2, with D possibly matching TRBD2 (6 bases). With 6 bases removed from V and 0 bases from J, the gap between germline ends came to 11 bases. This CDR3 region has 15 residues. Germline lookup yields CDR1 SNHLY and CDR2 FYNNEI. Here the CDR3 reads CASRRAGTNTGELFF. The CDR3 DNA reads as TGTGCCAGCAGGAGGGCGGGGACGAACACCGGGGAGCTGTTTTTT. Combining the CDR3 with reference TRBV2 and TRBJ2-2 gives the whole variable domain EPEVTQTPSHQVTQMGQEVILRCVPISNHLYFYWYRQILGQKVEFLVSFYNNEISEKSEIFDDQFSVERPDGSNFTLKIRSTKLEDSAMYFCASRRAGTNTGELFFGEGSRLTVL.

This clone has a handful of counts. The chain joins TRBV6-6 to TRBJ2-2; tentative D call: TRBD2 (5 bases). V was cut by 1 base and J by 5 bases, with 5 bases left in between. Germline CDR1 reads MNHNY; CDR2 reads SVGAGI (reference sequence). The CDR3 has 13 amino acids. CDR3 bases: TGTGCCAGCAGTTACTGGAGGACCGGGGAGCTGTTTTTT. Its translation is CASSYWRTGELFF.